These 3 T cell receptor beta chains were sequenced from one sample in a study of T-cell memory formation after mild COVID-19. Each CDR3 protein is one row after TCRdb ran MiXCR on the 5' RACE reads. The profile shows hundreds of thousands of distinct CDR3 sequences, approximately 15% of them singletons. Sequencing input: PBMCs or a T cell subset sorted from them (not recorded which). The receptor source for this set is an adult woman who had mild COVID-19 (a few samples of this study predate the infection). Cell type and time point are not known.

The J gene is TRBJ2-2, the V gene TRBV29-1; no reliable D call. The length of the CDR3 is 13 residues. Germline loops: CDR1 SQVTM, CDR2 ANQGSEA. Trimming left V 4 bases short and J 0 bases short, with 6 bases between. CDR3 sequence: CSVVAANTGELFF. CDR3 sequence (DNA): TGCAGCGTTGTAGCCGCGAACACCGGGGAGCTGTTTTTT.

The CDR3 here is CSARGTATEAFF. In DNA, the CDR3 is TGCAGTGCTAGAGGGACAGCCACTGAAGCTTTCTTT. V and J are TRBV20-1 and TRBJ1-1; TRBD1 is a possible D gene (6 bases). This CDR3 spans 12 amino acids. Trimming pared 1 base from V and 4 bases from J, leaving 7 bases between. Germline loops: CDR1 DFQATT, CDR2 SNEGSKA (reference sequence).

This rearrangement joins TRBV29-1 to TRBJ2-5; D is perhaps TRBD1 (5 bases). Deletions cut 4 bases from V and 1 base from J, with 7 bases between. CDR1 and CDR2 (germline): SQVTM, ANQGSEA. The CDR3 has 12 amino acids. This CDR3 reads CSVATVQETQYF. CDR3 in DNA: TGCAGCGTTGCGACAGTCCAAGAGACCCAGTACTTC.